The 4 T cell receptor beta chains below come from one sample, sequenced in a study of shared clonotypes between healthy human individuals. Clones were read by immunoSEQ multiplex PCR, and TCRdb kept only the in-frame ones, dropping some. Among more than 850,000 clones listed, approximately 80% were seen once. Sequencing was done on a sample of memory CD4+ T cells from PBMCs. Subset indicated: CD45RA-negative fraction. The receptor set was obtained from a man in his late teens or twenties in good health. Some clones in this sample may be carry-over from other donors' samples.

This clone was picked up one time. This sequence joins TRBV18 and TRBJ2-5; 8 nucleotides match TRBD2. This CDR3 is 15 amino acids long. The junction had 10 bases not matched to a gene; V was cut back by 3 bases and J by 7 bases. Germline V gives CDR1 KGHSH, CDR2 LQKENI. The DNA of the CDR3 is TGTGCCAGCTCACCTCCGGGGGGGACCCTTGGGACCCAGTACTTC. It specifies CASSPPGGTLGTQYF.

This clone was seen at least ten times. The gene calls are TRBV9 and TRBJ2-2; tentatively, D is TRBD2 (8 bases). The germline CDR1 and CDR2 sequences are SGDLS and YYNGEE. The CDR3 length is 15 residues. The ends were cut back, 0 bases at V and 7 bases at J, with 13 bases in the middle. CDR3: CASSVAGGGLGELFF. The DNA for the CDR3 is TGTGCCAGCAGCGTAGCGGGAGGGGGCCTCGGGGAGCTGTTTTTT.

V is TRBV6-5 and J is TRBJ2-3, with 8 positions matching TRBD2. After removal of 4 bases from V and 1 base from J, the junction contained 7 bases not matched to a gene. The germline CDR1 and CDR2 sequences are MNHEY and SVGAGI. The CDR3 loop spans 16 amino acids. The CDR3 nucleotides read TGTGCCAGCAGTTCAGAGCGGGAGAGGGGCACAGATACGCAGTATTTT. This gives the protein CASSSERERGTDTQYF.

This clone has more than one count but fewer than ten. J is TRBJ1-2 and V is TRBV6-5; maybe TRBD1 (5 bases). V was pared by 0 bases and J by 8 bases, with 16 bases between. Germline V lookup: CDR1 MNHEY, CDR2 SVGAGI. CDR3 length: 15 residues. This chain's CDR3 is CASSYSYGGEVGYTF. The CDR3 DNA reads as TGTGCCAGCAGTTACTCGTACGGAGGGGAGGTGGGCTACACCTTC.